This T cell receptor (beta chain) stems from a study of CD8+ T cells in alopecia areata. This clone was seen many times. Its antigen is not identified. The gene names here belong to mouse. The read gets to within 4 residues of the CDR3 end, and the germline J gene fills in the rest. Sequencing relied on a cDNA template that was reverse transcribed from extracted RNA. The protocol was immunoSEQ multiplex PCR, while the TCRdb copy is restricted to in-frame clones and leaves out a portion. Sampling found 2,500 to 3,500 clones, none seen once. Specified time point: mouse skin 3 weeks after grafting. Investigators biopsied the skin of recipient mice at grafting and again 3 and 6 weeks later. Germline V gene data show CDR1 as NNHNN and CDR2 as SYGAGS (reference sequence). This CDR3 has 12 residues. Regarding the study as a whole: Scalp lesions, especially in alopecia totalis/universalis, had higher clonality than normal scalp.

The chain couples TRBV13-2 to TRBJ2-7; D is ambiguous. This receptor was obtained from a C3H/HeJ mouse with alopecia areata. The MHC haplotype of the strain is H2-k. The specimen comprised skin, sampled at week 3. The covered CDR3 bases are TGTGCCAGCGGTGATGGTCAATAT. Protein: CASGDGQY. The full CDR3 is CASGDGQYEQYF.